A selection of T cell receptor beta chains follows, all from one sample in a study of cytomegalovirus exposure and HLA in healthy donors. Profiling relied on immunoSEQ multiplex PCR, and the TCRdb table lists in-frame clones only, not all of them. This table has roughly 74,000 clones, about 78% appearing once. Material: PBMCs. All receptors come from a man aged 35-49 years in good health and CMV-seronegative. Both conserved end residues are part of each CDR3. A D gene is named only where the DNA matches it firmly. Size values are once, few and many counts, or a class for expanded clones, and some rows have none.

clone_size	d_call	cdr3_length	v_call	j_call	cdr3_aa	cdr3_nt
.	.	15	TRBV15	TRBJ1-5	CATSPGASENQPQHF	TGTGCCACCAGCCCAGGGGCGTCGGAGAATCAGCCCCAGCATTTT
.	.	15	TRBV18	TRBJ2-3	CASSPVQGNTDTQYF	TGTGCCAGCTCACCAGTACAGGGAAACACAGATACGCAGTATTTT
.	.	14	TRBV6-5	TRBJ1-5	CASKTGVSNQPQHF	TGTGCCAGCAAGACAGGAGTTAGCAATCAGCCCCAGCATTTT
.	.	17	TRBV28	TRBJ2-1	CASSLPTGRSSYNEQFF	TGTGCCAGCAGTCTTCCGACAGGCCGAAGCTCCTACAATGAGCAGTTCTTC
few	.	16	TRBV11-2	TRBJ2-7	CASSARVGQYSYEQYF	TGTGCCAGCAGCGCTAGGGTCGGACAGTACTCCTACGAGCAGTACTTC
.	.	15	TRBV9	TRBJ2-7	CASSVEDSITYEQYF	TGTGCCAGCAGCGTAGAGGACTCGATTACCTACGAGCAGTACTTC
.	TRBD1	13	TRBV2	TRBJ1-5	CACTGTGNQPQHF	TGTGCCTGTACCGGGACAGGGAATCAGCCCCAGCATTTT
.	.	12	TRBV6-5	TRBJ2-3	CASSSSSDTQYF	TGTGCCAGCAGTTCGTCTTCGGATACGCAGTATTTT
.	.	14	TRBV15	TRBJ1-1	CATSYRQGNTEAFF	TGTGCCACCAGCTACCGGCAGGGGAACACTGAAGCTTTCTTT
.	.	14	TRBV7-7	TRBJ2-5	CASSLAPTVETQYF	TGTGCTAGCAGCTTAGCCCCCACGGTAGAGACCCAGTACTTC
few	.	16	TRBV18	TRBJ1-3	CASITTLGSSGNTIYF	TGTGCCAGCATCACCACCCTTGGCAGCTCTGGAAACACCATATATTTT
.	.	13	TRBV2	TRBJ1-1	CASIRGTRNEAFF	TGTGCCAGCATCAGGGGTACCCGAAATGAAGCTTTCTTT
few	TRBD1	15	TRBV6-5	TRBJ2-7	CASSRGTGGNDEQYF	TGTGCCAGCAGTCGCGGGACAGGGGGTAACGACGAGCAGTACTTC
.	.	13	TRBV6-5	TRBJ1-1	CASTSGRATKAFF	TGTGCCAGCACCTCGGGGAGGGCAACTAAAGCTTTCTTT
few	TRBD2	15	TRBV7-9	TRBJ2-1	CASSLLSGRADEQFF	TGTGCCAGCAGCTTACTAAGCGGGAGGGCGGATGAGCAGTTCTTC
.	TRBD1	15	TRBV7-9	TRBJ1-2	CASSSTGQGAIGYTF	TGTGCCAGCAGCTCAACGGGACAGGGGGCGATCGGCTACACCTTC
.	TRBD1	16	TRBV5-5	TRBJ2-3	CASLNQPGQRPDTQYF	TGTGCCAGCCTGAACCAACCGGGACAGAGGCCCGATACGCAGTATTTT
few	.	15	TRBV16	TRBJ2-1	CASSPVVSSYNEQFF	TGTGCCAGCAGCCCCGTAGTATCTTCCTACAATGAGCAGTTCTTC
.	TRBD2	17	TRBV7-3	TRBJ2-3	CSSSLRGGSPITDTQYF	TGTTCCAGCAGCTTAAGGGGCGGGAGCCCAATCACAGATACGCAGTATTTT
once	.	15	TRBV19	TRBJ1-5	CASTAIYYSNQPQHF	TGTGCCAGTACCGCGATCTACTATAGCAATCAGCCCCAGCATTTT
few	TRBD1	15	TRBV5-1	TRBJ2-2	CASSLGDRHTGELFF	TGCGCCAGCAGCTTGGGGGACAGACACACCGGGGAGCTGTTTTTT
.	TRBD2	14	TRBV12-5	TRBJ2-2	CASGLSPGGGELFF	TGTGCTAGTGGTCTATCCCCGGGAGGCGGGGAGCTGTTTTTT
.	TRBD1	13	TRBV29-1	TRBJ1-4	CSVGQGSGGKLFF	TGCAGCGTTGGACAGGGGTCGGGGGGAAAACTGTTTTTT
.	.	14	TRBV2	TRBJ2-6	CASGGGSGANVLTF	TGTGCCAGCGGGGGAGGCTCTGGGGCCAACGTCCTGACTTTC
.	TRBD1	15	TRBV5-8	TRBJ2-4	CASSKGAVVKNIQYF	TGTGCCAGCAGTAAGGGGGCGGTGGTCAAAAACATTCAGTACTTC